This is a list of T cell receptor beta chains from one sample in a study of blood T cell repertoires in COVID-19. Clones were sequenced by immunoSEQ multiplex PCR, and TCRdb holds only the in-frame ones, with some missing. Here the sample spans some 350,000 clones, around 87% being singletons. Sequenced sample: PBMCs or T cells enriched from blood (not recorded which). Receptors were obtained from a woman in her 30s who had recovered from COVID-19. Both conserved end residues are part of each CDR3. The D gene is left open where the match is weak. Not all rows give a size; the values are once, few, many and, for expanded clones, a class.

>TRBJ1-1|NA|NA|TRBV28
TGTGCCAGCAGGCCCGGACAAGGCACTGAAGCTTTCTTT
CASRPGQGTEAFF
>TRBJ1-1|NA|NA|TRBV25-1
TGTGCCAGCACCGACAGTCTTGTCGGCGCTTTCTTT
CASTDSLVGAFF
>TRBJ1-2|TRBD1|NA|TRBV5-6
TGTGCCAGCAGCTTCGGGACAGGGGGCTTTTATGGCTACACCTTC
CASSFGTGGFYGYTF
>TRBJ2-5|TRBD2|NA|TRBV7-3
TGTGCCAGCAGCCGACTAGCGGGGGGGCGGGAGACCCAGTACTTC
CASSRLAGGRETQYF
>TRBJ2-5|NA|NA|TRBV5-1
TGCGCCAGCAGCTTGAATACCCAGTTTGAAGAGACCCAGTACTTC
CASSLNTQFEETQYF
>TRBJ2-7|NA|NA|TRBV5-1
TGCGCCAGCAGCTTGAGTCAGGCCTCCTACGAGCAGTACTTC
CASSLSQASYEQYF
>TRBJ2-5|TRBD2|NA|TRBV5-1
TGCGCCAGCAGCGGCAACGGGGGGGAAGAGACCCAGTACTTC
CASSGNGGEETQYF
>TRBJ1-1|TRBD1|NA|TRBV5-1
TGCGCCAGCACTCCTTCAGGGGGCGAGACTGAAGCTTTCTTT
CASTPSGGETEAFF
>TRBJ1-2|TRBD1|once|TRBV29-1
TGCAGCGTTGTTCACAGGGGGCGGAACTATGGCTACACCTTC
CSVVHRGRNYGYTF
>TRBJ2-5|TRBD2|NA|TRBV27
TGTGCCAGCAGTTTCGCTTGGACTGGCGCGGGGGAAGAGACCCAGTACTTC
CASSFAWTGAGEETQYF
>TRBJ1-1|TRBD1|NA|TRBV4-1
TGCGCCAGCAGCCTCCGACAGGGGGCGACGGGAACGTCGATCATCATGAACACTGAAGCTTTCTTT
CASSLRQGATGTSIIMNTEAFF
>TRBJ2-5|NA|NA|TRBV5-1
TGCGCCAGCAGCTTGGGGGACTTGGGCCGGGAGACCCAGTACTTC
CASSLGDLGRETQYF
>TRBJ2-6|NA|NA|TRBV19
TGTGCCAGTAGCTCCGGGGGATCTGGGGCCAACGTCCTGACTTTC
CASSSGGSGANVLTF
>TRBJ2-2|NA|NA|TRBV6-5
TGTGCCAGCCGACCGTTCAGGTCCGCCGGGGAGCTGTTTTTT
CASRPFRSAGELFF
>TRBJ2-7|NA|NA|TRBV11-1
TGTGCCAGCAGCGCTAGACAGAAGGAATTTAAGCAGTACTTC
CASSARQKEFKQYF
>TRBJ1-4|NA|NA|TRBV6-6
TGTGCCAGCAGTTACTTCGACAGACCTCGGGATGAAAAACTGTTTTTT
CASSYFDRPRDEKLFF
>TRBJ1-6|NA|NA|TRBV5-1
TGCGCCAGCAGCTTGGAAGGGGCGCTCGGAAGTTCACCCCTCCACTTT
CASSLEGALGSSPLHF
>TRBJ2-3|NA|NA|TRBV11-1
TGTGCCAGCAGCCTCGACAGTAATACGCAGTATTTT
CASSLDSNTQYF
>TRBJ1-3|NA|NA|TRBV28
TGTGCCAGCAGTTTGGGGGGGTTCTCTGGAAACACCATATATTTT
CASSLGGFSGNTIYF
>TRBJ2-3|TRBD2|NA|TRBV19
TGTGCCAGTAGTATTACAATAGCGGGGAATACAGATACGCAGTATTTT
CASSITIAGNTDTQYF
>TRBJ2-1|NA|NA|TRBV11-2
TGTGCCAGCAGCTCCTTCCCACGGGGTCCTGAAAATGAGCAGTTCTTC
CASSSFPRGPENEQFF
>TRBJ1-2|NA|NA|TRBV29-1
TGCAGCGTTGCTGCAGGGAACTATGGCTACACCTTC
CSVAAGNYGYTF
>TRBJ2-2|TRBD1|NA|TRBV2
TGTGCCAGCAGCAACTTCCCGGGACAGGGGGCGAGAACCGGGGAGCTGTTTTTT
CASSNFPGQGARTGELFF
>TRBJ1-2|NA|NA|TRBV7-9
NA
CASSLVDFRGYTF
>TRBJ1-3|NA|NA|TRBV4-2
TGTGCCAGCAGCTCCAGAGGAGGAGGCTTCTCTGGAAACACCATATATTTT
CASSSRGGGFSGNTIYF
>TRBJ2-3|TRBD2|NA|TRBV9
TGTGCCAGCAGCGTAGCTCGGCGGGGGGGCCGAGATACGCAGTATTTT
CASSVARRGGRDTQYF
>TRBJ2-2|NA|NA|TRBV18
TGTGCCAGCTCACGTGACAGGTGGACCGGGGAGCTGTTTTTT
CASSRDRWTGELFF
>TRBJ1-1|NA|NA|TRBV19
TGTGCCAGTAGTATAGACAGGGGCACTGAAGCTTTCTTT
CASSIDRGTEAFF
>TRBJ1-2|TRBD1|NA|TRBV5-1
TGCGCCAGCAGCTTGCGACAGGGGAGGGATGGCTACACCTTC
CASSLRQGRDGYTF
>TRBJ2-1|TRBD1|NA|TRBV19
TGTGCCAGCGCTAAACTTGACAGGGGGCTATCCTACAATGAGCAGTTCTTC
CASAKLDRGLSYNEQFF
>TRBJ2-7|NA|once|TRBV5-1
TGCGCCAGCGCCCCAGGGGACCTCTCCTACGAGCAGTACTTC
CASAPGDLSYEQYF
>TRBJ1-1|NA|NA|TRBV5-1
TGCGCCAGCAGCCCGTCGGAGGGACCGTGGGAAGCTTTCTTT
CASSPSEGPWEAFF
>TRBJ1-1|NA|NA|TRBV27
TGTGCCAGCAGTTTATTGGGGAGTGACTCTGAAGCTTTCTTT
CASSLLGSDSEAFF
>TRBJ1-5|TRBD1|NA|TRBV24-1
TGTGCCCCCCGGGACAGGAATCAGCCCCAGCATTTT
CAPRDRNQPQHF
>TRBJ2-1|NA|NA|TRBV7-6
TGTGCCAGCAGCTTACTTCGAGACAGTTCCAATGAGCAGTTCTTC
CASSLLRDSSNEQFF
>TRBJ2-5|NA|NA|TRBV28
TGTGCCAGCAGTCTACCCCTGGGAGGGGGCCAAGAGACCCAGTACTTC
CASSLPLGGGQETQYF
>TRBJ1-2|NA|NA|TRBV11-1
TGTGCCAGCAGCCCCGGAGCCCGCTATGGCTACACCTTC
CASSPGARYGYTF